This T cell receptor (beta chain) was sequenced for a study of CD8+CD57+ T cells in acquired aplastic anemia. Study overall: Across the sorted CD4+ and CD8+ cells, DNA amounts averaged 3.2 ug.

About this clonotype: Its antigen is as yet unknown.

Selection for sequencing was limited to patients who had shown CD8+CD57+ cell expansion by flow cytometry. Each patient had severe acquired aplastic anemia. Each patient gave a blood sample that was collected before any therapy had been received. Genomic DNA, serving as template, underwent TCR beta VDJ and CDR3 profiling. TCRdb used MiXCR to reprocess the reads, holding one entry per CDR3 protein. The repertoire holds over 40,000 distinct CDR3 sequences, with 63% as singletons. There are 16 residues in the CDR3. The germline gives CDR1 SGHAT, CDR2 FQDESV (reference sequence). The ends lost 6 bases at V and 0 bases at J; junction bases unmatched: 7. The study, taken as a whole, reports: The number of CD8+ CDR3 sequences shared by patients and controls was under 35.

The source of this sequence is a human donor with aplastic anemia. The sample comprised sorted CD4+, CD8+, or CD8+CD57+ T cells (not recorded which) from PBMCs. V is TRBV11-1 and J is TRBJ2-3; 9 nucleotides align to TRBD2. The CDR3 region is CASSKRGVTSTDTQYF. CDR3 in DNA: TGTGCCAGCAGTAAGCGGGGGGTTACTAGCACAGATACGCAGTATTTT.